Shown below are 17 T cell receptor beta chains from a single sample sequenced in a study of blood T cell repertoires in COVID-19. Sequencing used immunoSEQ multiplex PCR; TCRdb keeps in-frame clones, though not all of them. The sample has 350,000 to 450,000 clones; about 87% are singletons. The source material was peripheral blood. The source is a human donor in a cohort sampled during active COVID-19.

The gene calls are TRBV9 and TRBJ2-6; 8 positions match TRBD1. The CDR3 is 15 amino acids. The junction had 7 bases not matched to a gene; V was cut back by 0 bases and J by 11 bases. Germline-derived CDR1 and CDR2 are SGDLS and YYNGEE. Written as DNA, the CDR3 is TGTGCCAGCAGCGTAGAGGGGGGACAGGTGCACGTCCTGACTTTC. It translates to CASSVEGGQVHVLTF.

This chain links TRBV4-2 with TRBJ2-5; a possible D gene is TRBD2 (7 bases). CDR3 length: 16 amino acids. V was clipped by 1 base and J by 5 bases, with 17 bases between them. Germline V gene sequence: CDR1 LGHNA, CDR2 YNFKEQ. This CDR3 is CASSQARTGGRETQYF. CDR3 nucleotides: TGTGCCAGCAGCCAAGCGCGGACGGGGGGCCGTGAGACCCAGTACTTC.

This chain links TRBV9 with TRBJ1-4; TRBD1 agrees at 7 bases. Germline V gives CDR1 SGDLS, CDR2 YYNGEE. The CDR3 is 14 amino acids. The J segment lost 10 bases and the V segment lost 2 bases, leaving 8 bases of the junction unmatched. The chain's CDR3 is CASSVGRGDGKLFF. The CDR3 DNA follows: TGTGCCAGCAGCGTGGGCAGGGGGGACGGAAAACTGTTTTTT. Supplemented by reference TRBV9 and TRBJ1-4, the full variable domain reads DSGVTQTPKHLITATGQRVTLRCSPRSGDLSVYWYQQSLDQGLQFLIQYYNGEERAKGNILERFSAQQFPDLHSELNLSSLELGDSALYFCASSVGRGDGKLFFGSGTQLSVL.

The rearrangement links TRBV20-1 to TRBJ1-5; D might be TRBD1 (5 bases). Germline loops: CDR1 DFQATT, CDR2 SNEGSKA (reference sequence). Trimming took off 3 bases at V and 4 bases at J, with 10 bases between the two ends. This CDR3 has 13 amino acids. The DNA of the CDR3 is TGCAGTGCTAGTTGGGGGGTTAATCAGCCCCAGCATTTT. It specifies CSASWGVNQPQHF.

This clone was seen ten or more times. The V gene is TRBV2, the J gene TRBJ1-5; D not certain. The CDR3 loop spans 15 amino acids. Germline CDR1 SNHLY, CDR2 FYNNEI. The V gene lost 4 bases and the J gene lost 1 base, with 11 bases spanning the gap. The CDR3 here is CASSGELASNQPQHF. The DNA of the CDR3 is TGTGCCAGCAGTGGTGAACTAGCGAGCAATCAGCCCCAGCATTTT. The entire variable domain, with the rest obtained from reference TRBV2 and TRBJ1-5, is as follows: EPEVTQTPSHQVTQMGQEVILRCVPISNHLYFYWYRQILGQKVEFLVSFYNNEISEKSEIFDDQFSVERPDGSNFTLKIRSTKLEDSAMYFCASSGELASNQPQHFGDGTRLSIL.

This CDR3 is CASNPVRARGKNNEQFF. The CDR3 DNA reads as TGTGCCAGCAACCCGGTCCGGGCCAGGGGAAAAAACAATGAGCAGTTCTTC. The chain recombines TRBV7-8 with TRBJ2-1; the D gene is possibly TRBD1 (6 bases). The CDR3 runs to 17 residues. V was pared by 7 bases and J by 5 bases, with 24 bases between. CDR1 is SGHVS and CDR2 is FQNEAQ in the germline V gene.

The chain uses TRBV6-5 and TRBJ1-1, with D possibly matching TRBD1 (6 bases). The germline V gene has CDR1 MNHEY and CDR2 SVGAGI. The CDR3 runs 14 residues. The V and J ends lost 6 bases and 5 bases respectively, with 16 bases between them. The CDR3 sequence is CASSLRGIGTEAFF. CDR3 sequence (DNA): TGTGCCAGCAGCCTCAGGGGAATTGGGACTGAAGCTTTCTTT.

The chain joins TRBV7-3 to TRBJ2-3; 15 bases agree with TRBD2. The germline CDR1 and CDR2 sequences are SGHTA and FQGTGA. The CDR3 runs to 17 residues. Trimming removed 6 bases from V and 0 bases from J; junction bases left unmatched: 4. The DNA for the CDR3 is TGTGCCAGCAGTTCCGGGACTAGCGGGAGGAGCACAGATACGCAGTATTTT. Translated: CASSSGTSGRSTDTQYF.

The chain is built from TRBV6-5 and TRBJ1-6; no clear D gene. The CDR3 consists of 14 residues. Germline V CDR1 and CDR2: MNHEY, SVGAGI. The V end lost 0 bases, the J end lost 3 bases, and 3 bases lay between the germline ends. Here the CDR3 reads CASSYSNYNSPLHF. The CDR3, as DNA: TGTGCCAGCAGTTACTCCAACTATAATTCACCCCTCCACTTT.

This chain connects TRBV7-3 to TRBJ2-1; D unclear. V shed 2 bases and J shed 5 bases, with 7 bases lying between them. Germline V gives CDR1 SGHTA, CDR2 FQGTGA. The CDR3 is 13 amino acids. As DNA, the CDR3 is TGTGCCAGCAGCTTAGGGCAAAACAATGAGCAGTTCTTC. Translated, it gives CASSLGQNNEQFF.

The V call is TRBV19, the J call TRBJ2-3, with TRBD2 matching 7 bases. J gave up 4 bases and V 6 bases, and 4 bases lay outside the gene matches. This CDR3 has 13 amino acids. Looked up from germline, CDR1 is LNHDA and CDR2 is SQIVND (reference sequence). This chain's CDR3 is CASSLGGADTQYF. CDR3 DNA: TGTGCCAGTAGCCTGGGGGGGGCAGATACGCAGTATTTT.

The chain couples TRBV5-6 to TRBJ2-7, with D possibly matching TRBD2 (5 bases). Germline CDR1 is SGHDT and CDR2 is YYEEEE. There are 13 residues in the CDR3. Trimming left V 2 bases short and J 4 bases short, with 10 bases between. DNA of the CDR3: TGTGCCAGCAGCTTCGGGGAAGGGTACGAGCAGTACTTC. Protein product: CASSFGEGYEQYF.

The chain employs TRBV9 and TRBJ2-2, with TRBD2 identical over 9 bases. The CDR3 spans 18 residues. The germline V gene has CDR1 SGDLS and CDR2 YYNGEE. With 4 bases clipped from V and 6 bases from J, the junction kept 16 bases outside the gene matches. The CDR3 DNA sequence: TGTGCCAGCAGCACACCTAGGGAGGGACTAGCATCGTCCGGGGAGCTGTTTTTT. It encodes CASSTPREGLASSGELFF. The full variable domain, with the rest looked up from reference TRBV9 and TRBJ2-2, is DSGVTQTPKHLITATGQRVTLRCSPRSGDLSVYWYQQSLDQGLQFLIQYYNGEERAKGNILERFSAQQFPDLHSELNLSSLELGDSALYFCASSTPREGLASSGELFFGEGSRLTVL.

This clone was observed a few times. For the CDR3, the DNA is TGTGCCAGCAGTACCGGGACTAGCGGGAGGACCGGGGAGCTGTTTTTT. It is translated as CASSTGTSGRTGELFF. This chain uses TRBV28 with TRBJ2-2; TRBD2 agrees at 15 bases. V was pared by 5 bases and J by 5 bases, with 3 bases of the junction left unmatched. The germline V gene encodes CDR1 MDHEN and CDR2 SYDVKM. The CDR3 totals 16 residues.

In the case of this clone: The junction and the germline gene differ at one end; a read error may be behind it. The V call is TRBV7-7, the J call TRBJ2-7, with 11 bases lining up with TRBD1. CDR3 length equals 16 residues. CDR1 and CDR2 (germline): SSHAT, FNYEAQ (reference sequence). CDR3 protein: CASSLNRDRGCYEQYF. The CDR3 DNA reads TGTGCTAGCAGCTTGAACCGGGACAGGGGGTGCTACGAGCAGTACTTC. The full variable domain, with the rest looked up from reference TRBV7-7 and TRBJ2-7, is GAGVSQSPRYKVTKRGQDVTLRCDPISSHATLYWYQQALGQGPEFLTYFNYEAQPDKSGLPSDRFSAERPEGSISTLTIQRTEQRDSAMYRCASSLNRDRGCYEQYFGPGTRLTVT.

The V gene is TRBV11-3, the J gene TRBJ2-1; D possibly corresponds to TRBD2 (6 bases). The germline V gene encodes CDR1 SGHNT and CDR2 YENEEA. The CDR3 sequence is 14 residues long. With 1 base removed from V and 3 bases from J, the gap between germline ends came to 7 bases. The CDR3 protein is CASSLGGDYNEQFF. CDR3 nucleotides: TGTGCCAGCAGCTTAGGCGGGGACTACAATGAGCAGTTCTTC. The whole variable domain, remainder taken from reference TRBV11-3 and TRBJ2-1, is EAGVVQSPRYKIIEKKQPVAFWCNPISGHNTLYWYLQNLGQGPELLIRYENEEAVDDSQLPKDRFSAERLKGVDSTLKIQPAELGDSAVYLCASSLGGDYNEQFFGPGTRLTVL.

The chain is built from TRBV7-8 and TRBJ1-6; 7 bases match TRBD1. Per the germline V gene, CDR1 is SGHVS and CDR2 is FQNEAQ. Trimming at V came to 5 bases and at J to 10 bases, leaving 8 bases not matched to a gene. The CDR3 totals 14 residues. CDR3 nucleotides: TGTGCCAGCAGCCATGACAGGGTGGGGTCACCCCTCCACTTT. Its translation is CASSHDRVGSPLHF.